The 5 T cell receptor beta chains in this list originate from one sample, sequenced in a study of blood T cell repertoires in COVID-19. The assay was immunoSEQ multiplex PCR, and TCRdb's table has in-frame clones only and misses some. Among around 100,000 clones, around 93% were seen once, and the ten largest hold about 1.8%. Sequencing input: peripheral blood. These receptors came from a human donor with active COVID-19. The donor label of this sample is uncertain.

This clone showed up just once. The chain combines TRBV24-1 with TRBJ1-4, with 9 positions matching TRBD1. The CDR3 loop spans 20 amino acids. CDR1 is KGHDR and CDR2 is SFDVKD in the germline V gene. V shed 11 bases and J 0 bases; nucleotides not matched to a gene: 21. CDR3 nucleotide sequence: TGTGCCATCGAAATGCCCCGGGACAGGGTTCCAGGTGCAACTAATGAAAAACTGTTTTTT. Translating gives CAIEMPRDRVPGATNEKLFF.

The chain combines TRBV5-1 with TRBJ1-3, with D perhaps TRBD1 (5 bases). V lost 3 bases, J lost 5 bases, and 15 bases lay in between. CDR1 is SGHRS, CDR2 YFSETQ, per germline. The CDR3 has 15 amino acids. Here the CDR3 reads CASSSGVTGRNTIYF. The CDR3 nucleotides read TGCGCCAGCAGCTCGGGGGTGACGGGTCGAAACACCATATATTTT.

The chain has TRBV7-9 and TRBJ1-1; possibly TRBD1 for D (6 bases). V lost 4 bases and J lost 3, with 15 bases in between. The CDR3 is 15 amino acids. Germline V CDR1 and CDR2: SEHNR, FQNEAQ (reference sequence). In nucleotides, the CDR3 is TGTGCCAGCAGCTCAGTCCACAGGGACGACACTGAAGCTTTCTTT. This encodes CASSSVHRDDTEAFF.

V gene TRBV11-2 combines with J gene TRBJ1-1; D is undetermined. Trimming stripped 3 bases from V and 1 base from J, with 12 bases between. The CDR3 consists of 15 residues. Germline V gene data show CDR1 as SGHAT and CDR2 as FQNNGV. The CDR3 protein is CASSFHTNSNTEAFF. In DNA, the CDR3 is TGTGCCAGCAGCTTTCACACAAATTCGAACACTGAAGCTTTCTTT.

This clone was counted a few times. V is TRBV7-2 and J is TRBJ2-1; 11 positions agree with TRBD2. Per the germline V gene, CDR1 is SGHTA and CDR2 is FQGNSA. The CDR3 covers 15 residues. Unmatched junction bases numbered 5, after V lost 1 base and J lost 9 bases. CDR3 sequence reads: CASSLVAGGLGEQFF. The CDR3 DNA reads TGTGCCAGCAGCTTAGTAGCGGGGGGGCTTGGTGAGCAGTTCTTC.